The 16 T cell receptor beta chains presented below share a single source sample, sequenced in a study of identical twins. TCRdb called the 5' RACE reads again in MiXCR, with one record for every CDR3 protein. The profile covers fewer than 650,000 distinct CDR3 sequences, with around a tenth appearing a single time and more than 2.5% taken by the ten largest. A further study also used this sample, focusing on yellow fever vaccine responses in identical twins.

The specimen sequenced was PBMCs. The receptors were gathered from a woman between 18 and 29 years old in good health.

This clonotype was recorded a few times. CDR3 nucleotide sequence: TGTGCCAGCAGCCCCCGGACTAGCGGATACCAAGAGACCCAGTACTTC. Translation: CASSPRTSGYQETQYF. V usage is TRBV5-4 and J usage is TRBJ2-5, with TRBD2 matching 10 bases. The V gene end was trimmed by 4 bases and the J gene end by 0 bases; junction bases not matched to a gene: 6. The CDR3 has 16 residues. CDR1 is SGHNT and CDR2 is YYREEE in the germline V gene (reference sequence).

This rearrangement joins TRBV20-1 to TRBJ2-2; 9 bases agree with TRBD2. This CDR3 contains 14 residues. The V gene's germline CDR1 is DFQATT and CDR2 SNEGSKA (reference sequence). V dropped 6 bases and J dropped 6; count of bases not matched to a gene: 8. The CDR3: CSALGTSSPGELFF. The DNA of the CDR3 is TGCAGTGCATTAGGGACTAGCAGTCCCGGGGAGCTGTTTTTT.

This clonotype was seen ten or more times. The chain employs TRBV29-1 and TRBJ2-5, with a weak D call TRBD1 (5 bases). CDR3 length: 12 residues. V lost 3 bases, J lost 3 bases, and 8 bases lay in between. In germline, CDR1 is SQVTM, CDR2 ANQGSEA. In DNA form, the CDR3 reads TGCAGCGTTGAGACAGTTGAAGAGACCCAGTACTTC. Protein sequence: CSVETVEETQYF. Complete variable domain (other parts from reference TRBV29-1 and TRBJ2-5): SAVISQKPSRDICQRGTSLTIQCQVDSQVTMMFWYRQQPGQSLTLIATANQGSEATYESGFVIDKFPISRPNLTFSTLTVSNMSPEDSSIYLCSVETVEETQYFGPGTRLLVL.

This clonotype has a handful of counts. The V call is TRBV10-2, the J call TRBJ2-2; D is perhaps TRBD1 (5 bases). The CDR3 extends over 15 amino acids. The V end was cut by 7 bases, the J end by 0 bases, with 12 bases between. CDR1 and CDR2 (germline): WSHSY, SAAADI. The CDR3 DNA is TGCGCCAGCACATTCAGACAGCCGAACACCGGGGAGCTGTTTTTT. This gives the protein CASTFRQPNTGELFF.

CDR3 region: CSARQPSGGADTQYF. The DNA for the CDR3 is TGCAGTGCTCGACAACCTAGCGGGGGGGCAGATACGCAGTATTTT. The V and J genes are TRBV20-1 and TRBJ2-3; 12 nucleotides match TRBD2. This CDR3 has 15 residues. Trimming took 5 bases from V and 4 from J; bases not matched to a gene: 7. The V gene's germline CDR1 is DFQATT and CDR2 SNEGSKA (reference sequence).

This chain connects TRBV28 to TRBJ2-7; TRBD2 agrees at 7 bases. Germline V gives CDR1 MDHEN, CDR2 SYDVKM. After removal of 4 bases from V and 6 bases from J, the junction contained 3 bases not matched to a gene. This CDR3 comprises 12 residues. The CDR3 bases are TGTGCCAGCAGTTATCCGGGGGGCGAGCAGTACTTC. Its protein product is CASSYPGGEQYF.

This clonotype was counted ten times or more. This rearrangement joins TRBV14 to TRBJ2-1, with 10 nucleotides matching TRBD2. Germline V gene lookup returns CDR1 SGHDN and CDR2 FVKESK. The CDR3 sequence is 15 residues long. The V gene end was trimmed by 6 bases and the J gene end by 5 bases; junction bases not matched to a gene: 7. The CDR3 sequence is CASRPSGGANNEQFF. The CDR3, as DNA: TGTGCCAGCAGACCCAGCGGGGGGGCTAACAATGAGCAGTTCTTC.

In its sample, this clonotype was seen a few times. The gene calls are TRBV6-4 and TRBJ2-1; 11 bases are shared with TRBD2. J was trimmed by 11 bases and V by 0 bases; bases with no gene match: 9. Germline V gives CDR1 MRHNA, CDR2 SNTAGT. The CDR3 extends over 16 amino acids. In DNA form, the CDR3 reads TGTGCCAGCAGTGACTCGGGGACTAGCGGCCCAAACCAGCAGTTCTTC. Protein product: CASSDSGTSGPNQQFF.

This clonotype showed up many times. The chain uses TRBV29-1 and TRBJ2-7; TRBD2 agrees at 9 bases. Germline CDR1 is SQVTM and CDR2 is ANQGSEA. The CDR3 totals 15 residues. The trim removed 3 bases at V and 5 bases at J, leaving 11 bases unmatched. Here the CDR3 reads CSVDRWREGLNEQYF. The CDR3 DNA follows: TGCAGCGTTGATCGTTGGCGGGAGGGCCTCAACGAGCAGTACTTC.

This chain links TRBV12-3 or TRBV12-4 with TRBJ2-7; tentatively, D is TRBD1 or TRBD2 (5 bases each). This CDR3 is built from 15 residues. Trimming left V 6 bases short and J 4 bases short, with 19 bases between. CDR3: CASSPHTGTSYEQYF. The CDR3 DNA reads TGTGCCAGCAGCCCTCATACCGGGACCAGTTACGAGCAGTACTTC.

This clonotype was counted a few times. At one boundary the junction diverges from the germline segment, which might be a read error. V gene TRBV20-1 combines with J gene TRBJ2-2; 12 bases fit TRBD2. Germline-derived CDR1 and CDR2 are DFQATT and SNEGSKA (reference sequence). The CDR3 runs to 16 residues. The CDR3 reads CAVWTSGAMDTGELFF. The DNA of the CDR3 is TGTGCTGTCTGGACTAGCGGGGCCATGGACACCGGGGAGCTGTTTTTT.

The chain is built from TRBV29-1 and TRBJ1-4, with no clear D. The CDR3 is 13 residues long. The germline gives CDR1 SQVTM, CDR2 ANQGSEA. V was pared by 8 bases and J by 8 bases, with 18 bases between. This chain's CDR3 is CSPRELSAEKLFF. The DNA of the CDR3 is TGCAGCCCAAGGGAGCTTTCAGCCGAAAAACTGTTTTTT.

V and J are TRBV20-1 and TRBJ2-7; TRBD1 or TRBD2 may be the D gene (6 bases each). Germline V lookup: CDR1 DFQATT, CDR2 SNEGSKA (reference sequence). There are 15 residues in the CDR3. V lost 0 bases and J 5 bases, leaving 17 bases between the germline ends. CDR3 in amino acids: CSARDHLDGGHEQYF. The CDR3 bases are TGCAGTGCTAGAGATCATCTGGACGGGGGCCACGAGCAGTACTTC.

This chain connects TRBV28 to TRBJ1-2, with TRBD1 as a possible D gene (6 bases). Germline CDR1 is MDHEN and CDR2 is SYDVKM. The V end lost 3 bases, the J end lost 5 bases, and 13 bases lay between the germline ends. The CDR3 runs to 14 residues. CDR3: CASSLWTVPYGYTF. The DNA for the CDR3 is TGTGCCAGCAGTTTGTGGACAGTACCATATGGCTACACCTTC.

This clonotype was found many times. The rearrangement links TRBV3-1 to TRBJ1-6; 10 positions match TRBD1. With 6 bases clipped from V and 8 bases from J, the junction kept 4 bases outside the gene matches. The CDR3 loop spans 14 amino acids. CDR1 is LGHDT, CDR2 YNNKEL, per germline (reference sequence). Here the CDR3 reads CASSPGQGDSPLHF. The CDR3 DNA sequence: TGTGCCAGCAGTCCCGGACAGGGGGATTCACCCCTCCACTTT.

This chain connects TRBV10-3 to TRBJ2-7; 10 positions agree with TRBD2. Germline CDR1 reads ENHRY; CDR2 reads SYGVKD. The CDR3 is made up of 20 amino acids. Losses at the gene ends were 0 bases for V and 6 bases for J; bases not matched to a gene: 20. CDR3 coding DNA: TGTGCCATCAGTGAGTCGATCGGGGGACTAGCGAAAATAGGAGAAGTCGAGCAGTACTTC. Translation gives CAISESIGGLAKIGEVEQYF.